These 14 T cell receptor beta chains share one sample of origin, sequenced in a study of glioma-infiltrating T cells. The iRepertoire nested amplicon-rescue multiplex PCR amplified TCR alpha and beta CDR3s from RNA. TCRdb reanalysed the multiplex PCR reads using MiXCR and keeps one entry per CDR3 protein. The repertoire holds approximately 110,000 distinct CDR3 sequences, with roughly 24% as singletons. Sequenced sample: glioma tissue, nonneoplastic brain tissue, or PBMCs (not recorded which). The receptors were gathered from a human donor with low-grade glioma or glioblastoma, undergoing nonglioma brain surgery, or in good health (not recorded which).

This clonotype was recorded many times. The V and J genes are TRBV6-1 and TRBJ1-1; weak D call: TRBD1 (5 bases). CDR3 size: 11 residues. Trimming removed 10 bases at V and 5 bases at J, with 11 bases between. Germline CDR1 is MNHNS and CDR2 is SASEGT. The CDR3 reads CAINQGTEAFF. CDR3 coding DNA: TGTGCCATCAACCAGGGAACTGAAGCTTTCTTT.

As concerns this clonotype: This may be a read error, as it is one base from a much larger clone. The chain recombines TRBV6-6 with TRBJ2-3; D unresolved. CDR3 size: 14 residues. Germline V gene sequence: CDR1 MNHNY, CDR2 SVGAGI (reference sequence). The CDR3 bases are TGTGCCATCAGTGACTTTCAAATCACAGATACGCAGTATTTT. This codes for CAISDFQITDTQYF.

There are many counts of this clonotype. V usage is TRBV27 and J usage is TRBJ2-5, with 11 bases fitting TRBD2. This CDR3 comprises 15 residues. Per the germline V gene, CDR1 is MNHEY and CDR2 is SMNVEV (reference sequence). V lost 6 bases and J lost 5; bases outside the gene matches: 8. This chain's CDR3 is CASSPRLAGRETQYF. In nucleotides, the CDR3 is TGTGCCAGCAGCCCTAGACTAGCGGGACGGGAGACCCAGTACTTC.

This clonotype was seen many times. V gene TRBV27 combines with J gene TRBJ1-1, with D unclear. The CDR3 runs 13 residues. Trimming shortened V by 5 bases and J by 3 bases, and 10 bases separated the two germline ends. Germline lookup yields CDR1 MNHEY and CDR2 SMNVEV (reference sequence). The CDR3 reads CASSMGKHTEAFF. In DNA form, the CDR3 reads TGTGCCAGCAGTATGGGTAAACACACTGAAGCTTTCTTT.

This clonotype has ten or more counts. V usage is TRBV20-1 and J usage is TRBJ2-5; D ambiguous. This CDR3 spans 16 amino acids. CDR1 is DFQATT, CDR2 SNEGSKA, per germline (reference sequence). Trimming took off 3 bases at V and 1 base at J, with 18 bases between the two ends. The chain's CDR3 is CSASVHYGFIQETQYF. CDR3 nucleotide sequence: TGCAGTGCTAGCGTGCATTATGGCTTTATCCAAGAGACCCAGTACTTC.

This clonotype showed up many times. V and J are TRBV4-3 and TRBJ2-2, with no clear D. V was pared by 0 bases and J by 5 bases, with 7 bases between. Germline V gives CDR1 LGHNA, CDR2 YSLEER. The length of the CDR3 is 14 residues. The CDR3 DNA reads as TGCGCCAGCAGCCAAGATACCAGAACCGGGGAGCTGTTTTTT. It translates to CASSQDTRTGELFF.

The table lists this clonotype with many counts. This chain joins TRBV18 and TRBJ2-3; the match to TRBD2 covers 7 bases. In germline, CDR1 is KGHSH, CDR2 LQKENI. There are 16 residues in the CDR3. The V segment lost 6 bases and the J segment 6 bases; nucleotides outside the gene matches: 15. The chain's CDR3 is CASSQRGTNFVDTQYF. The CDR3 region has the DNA TGTGCCAGCTCCCAGCGCGGGACTAACTTCGTTGATACGCAGTATTTT.

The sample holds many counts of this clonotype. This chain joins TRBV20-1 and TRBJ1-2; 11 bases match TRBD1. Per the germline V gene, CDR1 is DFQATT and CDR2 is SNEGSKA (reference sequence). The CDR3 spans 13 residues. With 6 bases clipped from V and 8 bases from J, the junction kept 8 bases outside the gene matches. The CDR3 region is CSAGQGAGRGYTF. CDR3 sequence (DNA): TGCAGTGCCGGACAGGGGGCGGGAAGAGGCTACACCTTC.

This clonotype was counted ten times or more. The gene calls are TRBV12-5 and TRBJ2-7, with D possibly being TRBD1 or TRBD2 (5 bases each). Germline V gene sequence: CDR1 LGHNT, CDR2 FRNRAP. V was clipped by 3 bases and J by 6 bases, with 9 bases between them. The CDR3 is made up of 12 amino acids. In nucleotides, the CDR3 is TGTGCTAGTGGTTTCGGGGACCGCGAGCAGTACTTC. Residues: CASGFGDREQYF.

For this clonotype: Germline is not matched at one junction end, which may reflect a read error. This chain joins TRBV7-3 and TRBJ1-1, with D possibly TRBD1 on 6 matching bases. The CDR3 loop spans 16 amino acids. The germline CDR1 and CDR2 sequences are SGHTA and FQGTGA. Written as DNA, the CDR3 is TGCGCCAGCAGCTTACGTGGGGGGGGGGGCAACACTGAAGCTTTCTTT. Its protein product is CASSLRGGGGNTEAFF. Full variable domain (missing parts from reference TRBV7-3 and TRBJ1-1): GAGVSQTPSNKVTEKGKYVELRCDPISGHTALYWYRQSLGQGPEFLIYFQGTGAADDSGLPNDRFFAVRPEGSVSTLKIQRTERGDSAVYLCASSLRGGGGNTEAFFGQGTRLTVV.

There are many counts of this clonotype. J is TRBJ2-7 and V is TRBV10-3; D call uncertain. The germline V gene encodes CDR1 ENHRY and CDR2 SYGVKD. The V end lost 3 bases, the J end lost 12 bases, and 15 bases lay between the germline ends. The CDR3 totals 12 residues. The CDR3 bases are TGTGCCATCAGTGAAATGGCCGAGCAGCCGTACTTC. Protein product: CAISEMAEQPYF.

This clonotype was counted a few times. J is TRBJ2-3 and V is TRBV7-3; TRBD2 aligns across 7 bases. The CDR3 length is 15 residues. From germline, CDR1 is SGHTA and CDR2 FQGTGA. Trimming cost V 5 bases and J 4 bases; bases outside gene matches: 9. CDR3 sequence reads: CASSPREGDPDTQYF. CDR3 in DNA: TGTGCCAGCAGCCCAAGGGAGGGTGACCCAGATACGCAGTATTTT.

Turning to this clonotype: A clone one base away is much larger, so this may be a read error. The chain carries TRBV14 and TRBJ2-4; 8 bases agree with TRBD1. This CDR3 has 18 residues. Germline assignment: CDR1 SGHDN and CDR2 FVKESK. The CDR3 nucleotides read TGTGCCAGCAGGCAAGCCATTCAGGGGGCGCCGGCCAAAAACATTCAGTACTTC. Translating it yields CASRQAIQGAPAKNIQYF.

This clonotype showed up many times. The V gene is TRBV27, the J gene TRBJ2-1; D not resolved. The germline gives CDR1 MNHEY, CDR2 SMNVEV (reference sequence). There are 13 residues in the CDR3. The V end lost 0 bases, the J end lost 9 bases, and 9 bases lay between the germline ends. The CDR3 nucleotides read TGTGCCAGCAGTTTATCAGGGTTTGGTGAGCAGTTCTTC. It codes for CASSLSGFGEQFF.